Listed here are 15 T cell receptor beta chains from one sample, sequenced in a study of cytomegalovirus exposure and HLA in healthy donors. The primer mix had 60 Vbeta and 13 Jbeta primers. Sequencing used immunoSEQ multiplex PCR; TCRdb keeps in-frame clones, though not all of them. The sample shows about 180,000 clones, 82% of them seen only once. Input material: PBMCs. These receptors were obtained from a man aged 35-49 years in good health and CMV-seronegative.

The rearrangement joins TRBV7-9 to TRBJ2-7; D is uncertain. The CDR3 is 13 residues long. Germline CDR1 SEHNR, CDR2 FQNEAQ (reference sequence). The ends were cut back, 5 bases at V and 4 bases at J, with 12 bases in the middle. CDR3: CASSPGTEYEQYF. CDR3 nucleotide sequence: TGTGCCAGCAGCCCAGGAACAGAGTACGAGCAGTACTTC.

The chain has TRBV6-5 and TRBJ1-4, with a tentative D call TRBD1 (6 bases). Germline V gene sequence: CDR1 MNHEY, CDR2 SVGAGI. The CDR3 has 14 residues. With 6 bases removed from V and 8 bases from J, the gap between germline ends came to 16 bases. CDR3 amino acids: CASSTGRVGEKLFF. CDR3 nucleotides: TGTGCCAGCAGCACAGGGAGAGTGGGAGAAAAACTGTTTTTT.

V usage is TRBV27 and J usage is TRBJ2-1, with 10 bases matching TRBD2. CDR1 and CDR2 (germline): MNHEY, SMNVEV (reference sequence). This CDR3 has 16 residues. Trimming took 5 bases from V and 7 from J; bases not matched to a gene: 11. The CDR3 nucleotides read TGTGCCAGCAGTGTAATTCCGGGACTAGCGTGGAATGAGCAGTTCTTC. This sequence encodes CASSVIPGLAWNEQFF.

The CDR3 loop reads CASSQDPRDRGDYGYTF. As DNA, the CDR3 is TGCGCCAGCAGCCAAGATCCCCGGGACAGGGGTGACTATGGCTACACCTTC. The chain has TRBV4-3 and TRBJ1-2, with 10 bases fitting TRBD1. After removal of 0 bases from V and 3 bases from J, the junction contained 7 bases not matched to a gene. Per germline, CDR1 LGHNA and CDR2 YSLEER. The CDR3 is 17 amino acids.

The chain combines TRBV10-3 with TRBJ2-7; D remains unclear. The CDR3 is 12 residues long. Germline CDR1 and CDR2: ENHRY and SYGVKD. V shed 2 bases and J shed 3 bases, with 5 bases lying between them. The CDR3 bases are TGTGCCATCAGTGAGGGCAACTACGAGCAGTACTTC. Its translation is CAISEGNYEQYF.

The V call is TRBV7-2, the J call TRBJ1-1; D is perhaps TRBD1 (5 bases). The V and J ends lost 3 bases and 0 bases respectively, with 8 bases between them. The V gene's germline CDR1 is SGHTA and CDR2 FQGNSA. The CDR3 extends over 14 amino acids. The CDR3 DNA reads as TGTGCCAGCAGCTTGGGACTTTTGAACACTGAAGCTTTCTTT. Translation: CASSLGLLNTEAFF.

The chain combines TRBV5-1 with TRBJ2-7; 10 bases align to TRBD2. The ends lost 4 bases at V and 0 bases at J; junction bases unmatched: 4. This CDR3 has 15 residues. CDR1 and CDR2 from the germline V gene are SGHRS and YFSETQ. The CDR3 DNA reads TGCGCCAGCAGCGTGGGGACTAGCGACTCCTACGAGCAGTACTTC. Translated, it gives CASSVGTSDSYEQYF.

The V call is TRBV5-4, the J call TRBJ2-1; D gene unclear. The V and J ends lost 0 bases and 2 bases respectively, with 9 bases between them. Per germline, CDR1 SGHNT and CDR2 YYREEE (reference sequence). The CDR3 extends over 15 amino acids. This CDR3 reads CASSLDVNTYNEQFF. The CDR3 DNA sequence: TGTGCCAGCAGCTTGGACGTAAACACCTACAATGAGCAGTTCTTC.

This chain uses TRBV4-1 with TRBJ2-1, with 11 bases matching TRBD2. V shed 3 bases and J 10 bases; nucleotides not matched to a gene: 14. The CDR3 covers 17 residues. Germline loops: CDR1 MGHRA, CDR2 YSYEKL. CDR3 sequence: CASSHSPRLAGGLEQFF. The CDR3 DNA reads as TGCGCCAGCAGCCATTCTCCTAGGCTAGCGGGGGGACTCGAGCAGTTCTTC.

The chain carries TRBV6-5 and TRBJ1-3; 7 bases align to TRBD1. This CDR3 is 13 amino acids long. V dropped 5 bases and J dropped 3; count of bases not matched to a gene: 1. CDR1 and CDR2 from the germline V gene are MNHEY and SVGAGI. The CDR3 is CASSDRVGNTIYF. The CDR3 nucleotides are TGTGCCAGCAGTGACAGGGTTGGAAACACCATATATTTT.

V usage is TRBV11-2 and J usage is TRBJ1-3; D is unresolved. Germline CDR1 and CDR2: SGHAT and FQNNGV. This CDR3 contains 12 residues. V lost 5 bases, J lost 4 bases, and 6 bases lay in between. The CDR3 nucleotides are TGTGCCAGCAGCCCCGGGGGAAACACCATATATTTT. Translated, it gives CASSPGGNTIYF.

With regard to this clone: An end of the junction differs from the germline gene, which may be a read error. The rearrangement uses TRBV6-6 and TRBJ2-4, with D possibly matching TRBD1 (6 bases). This CDR3 contains 13 residues. Germline assignment: CDR1 MNHNY and CDR2 SVGAGI (reference sequence). The CDR3: CASSYRTDTVEDF. The CDR3 region has the DNA TGTGCCAGCAGTTACAGGACAGACACCGTTGAGGACTTC.

J is TRBJ1-1 and V is TRBV9; 9 bases match TRBD1. CDR1 is SGDLS and CDR2 is YYNGEE in the germline V gene. There are 14 residues in the CDR3. V gave up 2 bases and J gave up 4 bases; unmatched junction bases: 3. The CDR3 nucleotides are TGTGCCAGCAGCGTCCTACAGGGGGCCACTGAAGCTTTCTTT. It yields the protein CASSVLQGATEAFF.

CDR3 coding DNA: TGTGCCAGCAGCCAAGAATCCGGGGGCGGGGGGGCTTTTACTGAGACCCAGTACTTC. Translated: CASSQESGGGGAFTETQYF. The chain uses TRBV4-2 and TRBJ2-5, with 9 bases fitting TRBD2. Germline values: CDR1 LGHNA, CDR2 YNFKEQ. This CDR3 region has 19 residues. J gave up 5 bases and V 0 bases, and 16 bases lay outside the gene matches.

V and J are TRBV10-3 and TRBJ1-1; 8 bases map to TRBD1. Germline CDR1 is ENHRY and CDR2 is SYGVKD. The CDR3 covers 13 residues. The V and J ends lost 8 bases and 1 base, in that order; junction bases with no gene match: 3. The CDR3, as DNA: TGTGCCATCGGAGGACAGGGGAACACTGAAGCTTTCTTT. It is translated as CAIGGQGNTEAFF.